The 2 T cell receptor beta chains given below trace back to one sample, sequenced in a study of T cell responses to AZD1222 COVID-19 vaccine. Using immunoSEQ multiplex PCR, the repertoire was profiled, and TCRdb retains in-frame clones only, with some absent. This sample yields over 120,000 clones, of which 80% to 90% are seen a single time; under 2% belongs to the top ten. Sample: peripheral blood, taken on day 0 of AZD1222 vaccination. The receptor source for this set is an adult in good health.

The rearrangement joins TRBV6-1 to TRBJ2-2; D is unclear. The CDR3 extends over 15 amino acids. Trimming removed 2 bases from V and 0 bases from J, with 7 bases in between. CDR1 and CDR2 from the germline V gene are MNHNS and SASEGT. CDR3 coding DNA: TGTGCCAGCAGTGAACAGAGAACGAACACCGGGGAGCTGTTTTTT. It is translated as CASSEQRTNTGELFF.

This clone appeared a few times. CDR3 nucleotides: TGTGCCAGCGAGACAGCGGGACAGGGAGGAAACACCATATATTTT. Amino acid sequence: CASETAGQGGNTIYF. This rearrangement joins TRBV6-6 to TRBJ1-3, with 9 bases fitting TRBD1. Germline CDR1 reads MNHNY; CDR2 reads SVGAGI (reference sequence). Trimming at V came to 8 bases and at J to 4 bases, leaving 9 bases not matched to a gene. This CDR3 is built from 15 residues.